This T cell receptor beta chain was found in a study of blood T cell repertoires in COVID-19. The CDR3 runs 10 residues. Germline CDR1 reads DFQATT; CDR2 reads SNEGSKA (reference sequence). V dropped 7 bases and J dropped 6 bases, with 9 bases sitting between them. Assay used: immunoSEQ multiplex PCR; TCRdb lists only in-frame clones, some missing. The sample has 150,000 to 160,000 clones; 70% to 85% are singletons. This chain links TRBV20-1 with TRBJ1-2; D not certain. Source material: peripheral blood. The source is a woman aged 55-69 years with acute or convalescent COVID-19. The CDR3 DNA is TGCAGTGGGACGAGGGATGGCTACACCTTC. Translating it yields CSGTRDGYTF.